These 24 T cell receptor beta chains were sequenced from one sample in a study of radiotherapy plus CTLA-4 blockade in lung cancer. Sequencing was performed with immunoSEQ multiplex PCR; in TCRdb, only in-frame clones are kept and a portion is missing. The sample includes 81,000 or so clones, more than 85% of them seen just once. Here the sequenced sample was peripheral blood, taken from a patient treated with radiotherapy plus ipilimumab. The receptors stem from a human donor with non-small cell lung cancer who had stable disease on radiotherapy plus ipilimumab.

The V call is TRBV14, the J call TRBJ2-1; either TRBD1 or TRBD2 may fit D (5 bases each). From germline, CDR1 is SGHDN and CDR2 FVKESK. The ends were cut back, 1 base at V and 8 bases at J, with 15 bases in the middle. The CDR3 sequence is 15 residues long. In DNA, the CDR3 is TGTGCCAGCAGCCAAGCGGGGACCCCACGAGATGAGCAGTTCTTC. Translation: CASSQAGTPRDEQFF.

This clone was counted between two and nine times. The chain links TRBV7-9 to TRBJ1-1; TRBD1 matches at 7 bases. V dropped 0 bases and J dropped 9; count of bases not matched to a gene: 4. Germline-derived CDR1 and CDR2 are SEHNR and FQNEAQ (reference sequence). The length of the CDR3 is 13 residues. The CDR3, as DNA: TGTGCCAGCAGCTTAGCCGGGACAGCTCAAGCTTTCTTT. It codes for CASSLAGTAQAFF.

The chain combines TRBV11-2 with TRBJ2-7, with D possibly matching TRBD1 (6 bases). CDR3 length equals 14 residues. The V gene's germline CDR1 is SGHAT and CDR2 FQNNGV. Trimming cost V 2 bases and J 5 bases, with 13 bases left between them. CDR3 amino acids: CASSLQQGTHEQYF. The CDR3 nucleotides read TGTGCCAGCAGCTTACAACAGGGCACCCACGAGCAGTACTTC.

In DNA form, the CDR3 reads TGTGCCAGCACCGAGGCGGGGTTAAACATTCAGTACTTC. Translation gives CASTEAGLNIQYF. The gene calls are TRBV2 and TRBJ2-4, with D perhaps TRBD2 (6 bases). The ends were cut back, 7 bases at V and 6 bases at J, with 13 bases in the middle. Germline V gene data show CDR1 as SNHLY and CDR2 as FYNNEI. This CDR3 has 13 amino acids.

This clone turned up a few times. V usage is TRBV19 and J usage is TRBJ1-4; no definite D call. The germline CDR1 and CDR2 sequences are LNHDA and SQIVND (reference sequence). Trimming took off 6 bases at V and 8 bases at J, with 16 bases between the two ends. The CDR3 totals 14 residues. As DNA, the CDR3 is TGTGCCAGTAGAGACAAGTCTATAGGGGAAAAACTGTTTTTT. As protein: CASRDKSIGEKLFF.

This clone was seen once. The CDR3 is CASSPVAGSYNEQFF. CDR3 nucleotides: TGTGCCAGCAGCCCGGTCGCGGGTTCCTACAATGAGCAGTTCTTC. The rearrangement joins TRBV7-3 to TRBJ2-1, with D tentatively TRBD2 (5 bases). The CDR3 has 15 residues. V dropped 5 bases and J dropped 1 base, with 12 bases sitting between them. Germline values: CDR1 SGHTA, CDR2 FQGTGA.

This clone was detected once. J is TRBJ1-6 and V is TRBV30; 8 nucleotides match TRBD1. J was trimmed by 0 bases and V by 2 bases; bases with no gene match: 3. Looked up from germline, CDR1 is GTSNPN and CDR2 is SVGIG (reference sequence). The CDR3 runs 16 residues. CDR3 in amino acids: CAWSFTGGSYNSPLHF. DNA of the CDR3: TGTGCCTGGAGTTTCACAGGGGGCTCCTATAATTCACCCCTCCACTTT.

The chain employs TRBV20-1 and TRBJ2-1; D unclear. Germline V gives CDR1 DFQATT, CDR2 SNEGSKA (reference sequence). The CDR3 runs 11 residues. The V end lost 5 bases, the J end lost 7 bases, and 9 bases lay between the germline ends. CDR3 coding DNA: TGCAGTGCTGACGGGTGGAATGAGCAGTTCTTC. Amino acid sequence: CSADGWNEQFF.

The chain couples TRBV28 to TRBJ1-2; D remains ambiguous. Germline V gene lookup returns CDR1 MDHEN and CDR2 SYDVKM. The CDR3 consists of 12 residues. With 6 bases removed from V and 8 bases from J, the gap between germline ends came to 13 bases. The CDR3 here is CASREGPGGYTF. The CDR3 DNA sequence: TGTGCCAGCAGGGAGGGCCCGGGGGGCTACACCTTC.

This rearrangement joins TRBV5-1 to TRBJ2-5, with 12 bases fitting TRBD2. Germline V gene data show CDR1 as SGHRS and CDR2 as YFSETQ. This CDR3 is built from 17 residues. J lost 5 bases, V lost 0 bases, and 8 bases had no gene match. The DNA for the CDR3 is TGCGCCAGCAGCTTGGGAGGACTAGCGGGGCGGCAGGAGACCCAGTACTTC. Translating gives CASSLGGLAGRQETQYF.

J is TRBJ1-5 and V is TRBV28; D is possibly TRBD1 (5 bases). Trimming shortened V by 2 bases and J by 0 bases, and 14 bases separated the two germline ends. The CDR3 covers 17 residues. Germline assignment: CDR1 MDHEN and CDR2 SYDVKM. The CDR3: CASSLTLGGNSNQPQHF. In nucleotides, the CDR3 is TGTGCCAGCAGTTTAACGCTCGGGGGTAATAGCAATCAGCCCCAGCATTTT.

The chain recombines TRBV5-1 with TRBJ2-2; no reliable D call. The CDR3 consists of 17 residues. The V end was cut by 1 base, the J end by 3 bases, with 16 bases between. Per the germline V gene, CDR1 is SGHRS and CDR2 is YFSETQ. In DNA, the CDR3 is TGCGCCAGCAGCTTGCGGGCTAGGATGTTCGACACCGGGGAGCTGTTTTTT. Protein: CASSLRARMFDTGELFF.

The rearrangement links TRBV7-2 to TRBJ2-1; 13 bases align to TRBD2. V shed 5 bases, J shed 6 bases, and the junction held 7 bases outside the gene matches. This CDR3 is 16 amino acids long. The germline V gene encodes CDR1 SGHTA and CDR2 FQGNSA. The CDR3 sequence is CASSKQGLAGINEQFF. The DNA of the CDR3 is TGTGCCAGCAGCAAACAGGGACTAGCGGGGATCAATGAGCAGTTCTTC.

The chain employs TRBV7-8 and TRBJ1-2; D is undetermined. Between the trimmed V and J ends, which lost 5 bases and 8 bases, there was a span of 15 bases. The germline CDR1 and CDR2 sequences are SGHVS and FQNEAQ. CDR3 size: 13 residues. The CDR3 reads CASSTQLAGGYTF. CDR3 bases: TGTGCCAGCAGCACACAACTGGCAGGAGGCTACACCTTC.

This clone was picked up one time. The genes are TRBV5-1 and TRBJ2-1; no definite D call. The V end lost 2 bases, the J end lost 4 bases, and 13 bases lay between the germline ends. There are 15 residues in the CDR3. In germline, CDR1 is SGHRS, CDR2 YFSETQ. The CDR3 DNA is TGCGCCAGCAGCTTCGAACAGCCTTTATACAATGAGCAGTTCTTC. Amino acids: CASSFEQPLYNEQFF.

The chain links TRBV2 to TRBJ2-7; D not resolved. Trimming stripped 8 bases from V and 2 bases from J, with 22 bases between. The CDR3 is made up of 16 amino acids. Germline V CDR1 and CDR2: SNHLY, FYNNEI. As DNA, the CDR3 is TGTGCCAGCCTATTGAGACAAGGCTCTCTTCCCTACGAGCAGTACTTC. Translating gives CASLLRQGSLPYEQYF.

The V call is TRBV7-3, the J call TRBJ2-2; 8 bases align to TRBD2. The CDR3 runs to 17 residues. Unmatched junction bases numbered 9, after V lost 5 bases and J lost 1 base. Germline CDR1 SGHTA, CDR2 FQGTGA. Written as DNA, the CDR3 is TGTGCCAGCAGCCGTCGTCCGGGAGGGAGGAACACCGGGGAGCTGTTTTTT. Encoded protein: CASSRRPGGRNTGELFF.

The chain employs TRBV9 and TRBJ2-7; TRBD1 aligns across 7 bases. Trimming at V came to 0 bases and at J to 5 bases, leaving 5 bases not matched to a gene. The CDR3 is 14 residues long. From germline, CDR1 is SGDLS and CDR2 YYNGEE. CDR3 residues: CASSVGNRGNEQYF. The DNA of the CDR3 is TGTGCCAGCAGCGTAGGGAACAGGGGCAACGAGCAGTACTTC.

Here the CDR3 reads CASSARGDRHEQYF. As DNA, the CDR3 is TGTGCCAGCAGCGCGAGGGGGGACAGGCACGAGCAGTACTTC. The genes are TRBV7-9 and TRBJ2-7; 8 positions match TRBD1. The ends lost 5 bases at V and 5 bases at J; junction bases unmatched: 8. There are 14 residues in the CDR3. Germline-derived CDR1 and CDR2 are SEHNR and FQNEAQ (reference sequence).

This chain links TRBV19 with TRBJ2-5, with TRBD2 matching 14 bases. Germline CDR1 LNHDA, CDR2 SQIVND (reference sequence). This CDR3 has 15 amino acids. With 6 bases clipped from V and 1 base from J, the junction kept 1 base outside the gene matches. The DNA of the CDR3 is TGTGCCAGTAGAGGACTAGCGGGAGGCCAAGAGACCCAGTACTTC. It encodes CASRGLAGGQETQYF.

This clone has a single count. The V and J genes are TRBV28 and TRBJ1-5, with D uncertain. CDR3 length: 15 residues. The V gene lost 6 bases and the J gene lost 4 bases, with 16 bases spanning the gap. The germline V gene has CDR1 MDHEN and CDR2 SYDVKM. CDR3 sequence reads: CASSFTQSFNQPQHF. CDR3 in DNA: TGTGCCAGCAGCTTTACGCAGTCGTTTAATCAGCCCCAGCATTTT.

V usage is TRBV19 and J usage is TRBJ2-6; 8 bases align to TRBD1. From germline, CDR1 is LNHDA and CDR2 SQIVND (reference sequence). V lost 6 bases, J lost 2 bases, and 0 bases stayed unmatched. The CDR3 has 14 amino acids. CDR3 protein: CASRDRAGANVLTF. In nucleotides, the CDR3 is TGTGCCAGTAGGGACAGGGCTGGGGCCAACGTCCTGACTTTC.

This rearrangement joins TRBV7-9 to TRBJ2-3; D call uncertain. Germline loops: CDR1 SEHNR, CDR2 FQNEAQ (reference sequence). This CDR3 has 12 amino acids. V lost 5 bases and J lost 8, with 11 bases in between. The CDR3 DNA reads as TGTGCCAGCAGCCCAGACCGCCCTACGCAGTATTTT. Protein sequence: CASSPDRPTQYF.

CDR3 DNA sequence: TGCGCCAGCAGTCCCACGCCGGCCAGGGGAACCTATGGCTACACCTTC. Protein sequence: CASSPTPARGTYGYTF. The chain is built from TRBV4-1 and TRBJ1-2, with D maybe TRBD1 (6 bases). V dropped 6 bases and J dropped 4 bases, with 21 bases sitting between them. This CDR3 has 16 residues. Germline loops: CDR1 MGHRA, CDR2 YSYEKL.